A single sample is the source of the 2 T cell receptor beta chains below, sequenced in a study of blood T cells in healthy people across ages. The use of a sample-barcoded 5' primer and a J-beta primer mix characterized a second PCR of roughly 6 to 12 cycles. One entry per CDR3 protein results from TCRdb running MiXCR on the 5' RACE reads. The sample lists about 1.7 million distinct CDR3 sequences, 28% seen once, with roughly 8% in the top ten. The sequencing sample was made of blood. These receptors were taken from a woman aged 25 to 45 in good health.

This clonotype was detected only a few times. The V call is TRBV7-6, the J call TRBJ2-7, with 12 bases identical to TRBD1. Trimming took 5 bases from V and 6 from J; bases not matched to a gene: 11. Per germline, CDR1 SGHVS and CDR2 FNYEAQ. The CDR3 consists of 16 residues. CDR3 DNA sequence: TGTGCCAGCAGCCATACCCCGGGACAGGGGGCTGGCGAGCAGTACTTC. It encodes CASSHTPGQGAGEQYF.

The J gene is TRBJ2-3, the V gene TRBV27, with 11 nucleotides matching TRBD2. Germline assignment: CDR1 MNHEY and CDR2 SMNVEV (reference sequence). The CDR3 covers 16 residues. The J segment lost 7 bases and the V segment lost 7 bases, leaving 13 bases of the junction unmatched. CDR3 amino acids: CASIPFGASGGYTQYF. CDR3 DNA: TGTGCCAGCATTCCCTTCGGGGCTAGCGGGGGGTATACGCAGTATTTT.